This entry lists 16 T cell receptor beta chains sequenced from one sample in a study of blood T cell repertoires in COVID-19. Profiling relied on immunoSEQ multiplex PCR, and the TCRdb table lists in-frame clones only, not all of them. Here the sample spans around 140,000 clones, more than 75% being singletons. The sequenced sample was peripheral blood. These TCRs come from a woman aged 50 to 60 with active or convalescent COVID-19.

This chain connects TRBV7-3 to TRBJ2-1; 11 positions agree with TRBD2. After removal of 1 base from V and 0 bases from J, the junction contained 8 bases not matched to a gene. CDR3 length: 19 amino acids. Germline CDR1 and CDR2: SGHTA and FQGTGA. The CDR3 coding sequence is TGTGCCAGCAGCTTAAGGGCTAGCGGGAGGTTGGGCTCCTACAATGAGCAGTTCTTC. Its translation: CASSLRASGRLGSYNEQFF.

This chain connects TRBV4-2 to TRBJ1-4; the D gene is possibly TRBD1 (5 bases). The V end lost 1 base, the J end lost 7 bases, and 13 bases lay between the germline ends. Germline CDR1 reads LGHNA; CDR2 reads YNFKEQ. There are 15 residues in the CDR3. In DNA form, the CDR3 reads TGTGCCAGCAGCCAAGCTGGCCAGGGCGGTGAAAAACTGTTTTTT. Translation: CASSQAGQGGEKLFF.

The sample holds a few counts of this clone. J is TRBJ1-3 and V is TRBV3-1 (or the pseudogene TRBV3-2); D remains ambiguous. V lost 0 bases and J lost 0, with 6 bases in between. CDR1 is LGHDT and CDR2 is YNNKEL in the germline V gene (reference sequence). This CDR3 has 15 residues. The CDR3 sequence: CASSQDSRSGNTIYF. CDR3 DNA: TGTGCCAGCAGCCAAGATAGTCGCTCTGGAAACACCATATATTTT.

The chain uses TRBV3-1 (or the pseudogene TRBV3-2) and TRBJ2-5; TRBD1 might be the D (5 bases). Germline values: CDR1 LGHDT, CDR2 YNNKEL (reference sequence). The CDR3 spans 13 residues. V was clipped by 2 bases and J by 4 bases, with 8 bases between them. CDR3 loop: CASSQRGPETQYF. In nucleotides, the CDR3 is TGTGCCAGCAGCCAAAGGGGCCCAGAGACCCAGTACTTC.

The V call is TRBV30, the J call TRBJ2-7; possible D gene TRBD1, 6 bases. Germline-derived CDR1 and CDR2 are GTSNPN and SVGIG (reference sequence). Between the trimmed V and J ends, which lost 5 bases and 0 bases, there was a span of 11 bases. The CDR3 runs 13 residues. CDR3: CAWSRGLSYEQYF. The CDR3 nucleotides read TGTGCCTGGTCCAGGGGCCTCTCCTACGAGCAGTACTTC.

This chain uses TRBV4-2 with TRBJ1-5; 8 nucleotides agree with TRBD1. This CDR3 contains 18 residues. J was trimmed by 7 bases and V by 0 bases; bases with no gene match: 14. Germline V gene sequence: CDR1 LGHNA, CDR2 YNFKEQ. This CDR3 reads CASSQESQGARSGQPQHF. The CDR3 DNA reads as TGTGCCAGCAGCCAAGAGAGTCAGGGGGCTCGGTCAGGGCAGCCCCAGCATTTT.

The chain uses TRBV18 and TRBJ2-3, with 10 positions matching TRBD2. The V and J ends lost 6 bases and 5 bases, in that order; junction bases with no gene match: 8. CDR3 length equals 15 residues. Looked up from germline, CDR1 is KGHSH and CDR2 is LQKENI. CDR3 coding DNA: TGTGCCAGCTCTCAAAGCGGGGGGGCCTTAGATACGCAGTATTTT. Protein: CASSQSGGALDTQYF. Looking up the rest from reference TRBV18 and TRBJ2-3 gives the full variable domain: NAGVMQNPRHLVRRRGQEARLRCSPMKGHSHVYWYRQLPEEGLKFMVYLQKENIIDESGMPKERFSAEFPKEGPSILRIQQVVRGDSAAYFCASSQSGGALDTQYFGPGTRLTVL.

The rearrangement links TRBV3-1 (or the pseudogene TRBV3-2) to TRBJ2-7; 16 nucleotides align to TRBD2. Germline loops: CDR1 LGHDT, CDR2 YNNKEL (reference sequence). V lost 1 base and J lost 5; bases outside the gene matches: 11. The CDR3 has 19 amino acids. The CDR3 reads CASSQGGTSGRARKNEQYF. The CDR3 DNA sequence: TGTGCCAGCAGCCAAGGGGGGACTAGCGGGAGGGCCAGGAAAAACGAGCAGTACTTC.

In its sample, this clone was seen once. This chain uses TRBV2 with TRBJ2-7; 7 bases match TRBD1. V gave up 2 bases and J gave up 2 bases; unmatched junction bases: 6. The CDR3 is made up of 15 amino acids. CDR1 is SNHLY, CDR2 FYNNEI, per germline. In DNA, the CDR3 is TGTGCCAGCAGTGAACCTGGGACAGTTACCTACGAGCAGTACTTC. Its translation: CASSEPGTVTYEQYF. Full variable domain (rest looked up from reference TRBV2 and TRBJ2-7): EPEVTQTPSHQVTQMGQEVILRCVPISNHLYFYWYRQILGQKVEFLVSFYNNEISEKSEIFDDQFSVERPDGSNFTLKIRSTKLEDSAMYFCASSEPGTVTYEQYFGPGTRLTVT.

The chain carries TRBV5-4 and TRBJ2-5; TRBD1 aligns across 8 bases. Germline trimming cut 4 bases from V and 6 bases from J; bases unmatched to any gene: 8. Germline V lookup: CDR1 SGHNT, CDR2 YYREEE (reference sequence). This CDR3 spans 14 amino acids. The CDR3 DNA reads as TGTGCCAGCAGCCCAGACAGGGGTTCGAAGACCCAGTACTTC. It yields the protein CASSPDRGSKTQYF.

V and J are TRBV7-2 and TRBJ2-5; the D gene is possibly TRBD1 (6 bases). The CDR3 has 12 residues. The V end was cut by 4 bases, the J end by 6 bases, with 9 bases between. The germline CDR1 and CDR2 sequences are SGHTA and FQGNSA. The CDR3 loop reads CASSSDRQTQYF. As DNA, the CDR3 is TGTGCCAGCAGCTCGGACAGACAGACCCAGTACTTC.

This rearrangement joins TRBV6-4 to TRBJ1-6; D is ambiguous. The CDR3 runs to 12 residues. Germline V gives CDR1 MRHNA, CDR2 SNTAGT. Trimming took off 8 bases at V and 6 bases at J, with 8 bases between the two ends. As DNA, the CDR3 is TGTGCCAGCGGGGAGGGTAATTCACCCCTCCACTTT. Translation gives CASGEGNSPLHF.

The rearrangement links TRBV5-4 to TRBJ1-2, with D tentatively TRBD1 (6 bases). This CDR3 is built from 14 residues. Per the germline V gene, CDR1 is SGHNT and CDR2 is YYREEE (reference sequence). V shed 5 bases and J shed 7 bases, with 18 bases lying between them. CDR3 loop: CASSSDRWAGGYTF. CDR3 sequence (DNA): TGTGCCAGCAGTTCCGACAGGTGGGCGGGTGGCTACACCTTC.

The chain combines TRBV5-1 with TRBJ1-5; TRBD1 agrees at 9 bases. This CDR3 has 16 residues. Germline lookup yields CDR1 SGHRS and CDR2 YFSETQ. After removal of 0 bases from V and 7 bases from J, the junction contained 8 bases not matched to a gene. CDR3 sequence (DNA): TGCGCCAGCAGCTTGGGGGGGACAGGGCCCACGCAGCCCCAGCATTTT. Amino acids: CASSLGGTGPTQPQHF.

This chain uses TRBV11-1 with TRBJ2-1, with 8 positions matching TRBD1. Germline V gene data show CDR1 as SGHAT and CDR2 as FQDESV (reference sequence). This CDR3 comprises 16 residues. Trimming at V came to 4 bases and at J to 2 bases, leaving 7 bases not matched to a gene. This CDR3 reads CASSSDRGDTYNEQFF. In DNA, the CDR3 is TGTGCCAGCAGCTCCGACAGGGGCGATACCTACAATGAGCAGTTCTTC.

The chain links TRBV5-1 to TRBJ2-5, with 8 bases fitting TRBD2. The CDR3 extends over 14 amino acids. Germline V CDR1 and CDR2: SGHRS, YFSETQ. The V and J ends lost 4 bases and 5 bases, in that order; junction bases with no gene match: 7. In nucleotides, the CDR3 is TGCGCCAGCAGCGCTGGACTAGCCGTGGAGACCCAGTACTTC. Protein: CASSAGLAVETQYF. Complete variable domain (other parts from reference TRBV5-1 and TRBJ2-5): KAGVTQTPRYLIKTRGQQVTLSCSPISGHRSVSWYQQTPGQGLQFLFEYFSETQRNKGNFPGRFSGRQFSNSRSEMNVSTLELGDSALYLCASSAGLAVETQYFGPGTRLLVL.